A selection of T cell receptor beta chains follows, all from one sample in a study of CD8+CD57+ T cells in acquired aplastic anemia. Each CDR3 protein gets one entry after TCRdb re-called the reads with MiXCR. The sample records about 100,000 distinct CDR3 sequences, approximately 48% being singletons. Sequenced input: sorted CD4+, CD8+, or CD8+CD57+ T cells (not recorded which) from PBMCs. These receptors were collected from a human donor in good health, serving as a control. Both conserved end residues are part of each CDR3. A D gene is named only where the DNA matches it firmly. Not all rows give a size; the values are once, few, many and, for expanded clones, a class.

j_call clone_size d_call v_call cdr3_aa cdr3_nt
TRBJ1-1 few NA TRBV6-1 CASFSGWQANTEAFF TGTGCCAGCTTTTCTGGTTGGCAGGCGAACACTGAAGCTTTCTTT
TRBJ2-7 many TRBD1 TRBV9 CASSPGTGTYYEQYF TGTGCCAGCAGTCCCGGGACAGGGACCTACTACGAGCAGTACTTC
TRBJ1-5 many NA TRBV3-2 CASSQDTGPQHF TGTGCCAGCAGCCAAGATACCGGGCCCCAGCATTTT
TRBJ1-1 NA NA TRBV2 CASNLGQLNTEAFF TGTGCCAGCAATCTAGGCCAGTTGAACACTGAAGCTTTCTTT
TRBJ1-6 few TRBD1 TRBV9 CASSAYGTENSPLHF TGTGCCAGCAGCGCATATGGGACAGAGAATTCACCCCTCCACTTT
TRBJ2-1 few TRBD1 TRBV10-2 CASSEPGQGRGNEQFF TGCGCCAGCAGTGAGCCTGGACAGGGGAGGGGCAATGAGCAGTTCTTC
TRBJ2-7 NA TRBD1 TRBV29-1 CSVGQGATYEQYF TGCAGCGTTGGACAGGGGGCAACCTACGAGCAGTACTTC
TRBJ2-1 NA NA TRBV9 CASQRGGHNNEQFF TGTGCCAGCCAGAGGGGGGGCCACAACAATGAGCAGTTCTTC
TRBJ2-1 NA NA TRBV24-1 CATSDLSGNEQFF TGTGCCACCAGTGATTTGTCAGGGAATGAGCAGTTCTTC
TRBJ2-3 NA TRBD2 TRBV14 CASSQTSAPSTDTQYF TGTGCCAGCAGCCAAACTAGCGCCCCTAGCACAGATACGCAGTATTTT
TRBJ2-5 many TRBD1 TRBV13 CASSNWTGPQETQYF TGTGCCAGCAGCAATTGGACAGGGCCGCAAGAGACCCAGTACTTC
TRBJ1-3 NA NA TRBV5-1 CASSLEGASSGNTIYF TGCGCCAGCAGCTTGGAAGGGGCGAGCTCTGGAAACACCATATATTTT
TRBJ1-2 many NA TRBV5-4 CASSFQGVGYTF TGTGCCAGCAGCTTTCAGGGTGTTGGCTACACCTTC
TRBJ1-6 NA NA TRBV2 CASSGSAGANSPPHF TGTGCCAGCAGTGGGTCGGCCGGAGCTAATTCACCCCCCCACTTT
TRBJ2-5 NA NA TRBV7-9 CASSPLSGETQYF TGTGCCAGCAGCCCCCTCTCGGGAGAGACCCAGTACTTC
TRBJ1-5 NA NA TRBV19 CASSKYSNQPQHF TGTGCCAGTAGTAAGTACAGCAATCAGCCCCAGCATTTT
TRBJ1-2 NA TRBD1 TRBV29-1 CSVERQGVNYGYTF TGCAGCGTTGAACGGCAGGGGGTAAACTATGGCTACACCTTC
TRBJ1-5 few TRBD1 TRBV4-1 CASSRTGGQSNQPQHF TGCGCCAGCAGCCGGACAGGGGGCCAGAGCAATCAGCCCCAGCATTTT
TRBJ1-5 many NA TRBV27 CATGFGNQPQHF TGTGCCACTGGTTTTGGCAATCAGCCCCAGCATTTT
TRBJ1-1 NA NA TRBV20-1 CSAEEMNTGAFF TGCAGTGCCGAGGAGATGAACACTGGAGCTTTCTTT
TRBJ1-5 NA TRBD1 TRBV24-1 CALDVPGGESNQPQHF TGTGCCCTGGATGTCCCAGGGGGAGAAAGCAATCAGCCCCAGCATTTT
TRBJ1-2 NA TRBD1 TRBV13 CASSLWGQGGGYTF TGTGCCAGCAGCTTATGGGGACAGGGAGGTGGCTACACCTTC
TRBJ2-1 many TRBD1 TRBV7-6 CASSPGTGNEQFF TGTGCCAGCAGTCCCGGGACAGGCAATGAGCAGTTCTTC
TRBJ1-6 NA NA TRBV20-1 CSARPLDSPLHF TGCAGTGCTAGGCCACTGGATTCACCCCTCCACTTT
TRBJ2-7 NA TRBD2 TRBV19 CASSPGLALYEQYF TGTGCCAGTAGTCCGGGACTAGCGCTGTACGAGCAGTACTTC
TRBJ2-6 many TRBD2 TRBV9 CASSVAFGGSGANVLTF TGTGCCAGCAGCGTAGCTTTCGGGGGGTCTGGGGCCAACGTCCTGACTTTC